This T cell receptor (beta chain) was captured in a study of beta chain features in type 1 diabetes. What was sequenced were expressed TCRB transcripts, since all of the isolated RNA had been reverse transcribed. The table came from immunoSEQ multiplex PCR; TCRdb's copy has only in-frame clones and leaves some out. The sample carries 150,000 to 170,000 clones, around 8% recorded once. Many counts were recorded for this clone. V gave up 10 bases and J gave up 4 bases; unmatched junction bases: 8. The germline V gene encodes CDR1 LNHDA and CDR2 SQIVND (reference sequence). This CDR3 is 15 amino acids long.

The chain couples TRBV19 to TRBJ2-3; 13 bases match TRBD2. The sample taken for sequencing was central memory CD4+ T cells from blood. This receptor was identified in a man between 18 and 29 years old in good health. The CDR3 sequence: CATIRTSGRADTQYF. CDR3 coding DNA: TGTGCCACCATCCGGACTAGCGGGAGAGCAGATACGCAGTATTTT.